Below, 21 T cell receptor beta chains from the same sample are listed, as sequenced in a study of T cells in Graves' hyperthyroidism and ophthalmopathy. Amplified regions were TCR beta CDR3 sequences from RNA transcripts. The HTBI primer set was used in a first-round RT-PCR of the TCR CDR3. From the multiplex PCR reads, TCRdb called clonotypes with MiXCR, one entry per CDR3 protein. The table includes 700,000 or so distinct CDR3 sequences, roughly 15% detected once. Source material: blood. These receptors were taken from a man aged 18 to 30 with Graves' hyperthyroidism.

This chain joins TRBV28 and TRBJ1-1, with a tentative D call TRBD1 (5 bases). Germline CDR1 and CDR2: MDHEN and SYDVKM. V dropped 1 base and J dropped 1 base, with 10 bases sitting between them. The CDR3 sequence is 15 residues long. The CDR3 DNA follows: TGTGCCAGCAGTTTATACGGGGCAGAGAACACTGAAGCTTTCTTT. Translation gives CASSLYGAENTEAFF.

The rearrangement links TRBV9 to TRBJ2-3; D might be TRBD1 (6 bases). Germline loops: CDR1 SGDLS, CDR2 YYNGEE. V shed 6 bases and J shed 2 bases, with 16 bases lying between them. The CDR3 length is 15 residues. The CDR3 DNA follows: TGTGCCAGCACCCGGGACATAAGTTTCACAGATACGCAGTATTTT. Translated, it gives CASTRDISFTDTQYF.

This clonotype was counted a few times. The rearrangement joins TRBV20-1 to TRBJ2-5, with D possibly matching TRBD2 (5 bases). The CDR3 sequence is 14 residues long. V gave up 3 bases and J gave up 2 bases, with 13 bases separating them. Per the germline V gene, CDR1 is DFQATT and CDR2 is SNEGSKA (reference sequence). This chain's CDR3 is CSARGRRAQETQYF. The CDR3 DNA is TGCAGTGCTAGGGGTCGGCGGGCACAAGAGACCCAGTACTTC.

This clonotype occurred many times. This chain uses TRBV28 with TRBJ2-1, with 16 positions matching TRBD2. Germline lookup yields CDR1 MDHEN and CDR2 SYDVKM. Trimming cost V 4 bases and J 0 bases; bases outside gene matches: 9. This CDR3 comprises 20 residues. This CDR3 reads CASSSPGLAGGPGSYNEQFF. The CDR3, as DNA: TGTGCCAGCAGTTCGCCGGGACTAGCGGGAGGGCCAGGCTCCTACAATGAGCAGTTCTTC.

This clonotype was seen at least ten times. In nucleotides, the CDR3 is TGTGCCAGCAGTCCTTCGGGAGGGTGGTCGGTCACTGAAGCTTTCTTT. This encodes CASSPSGGWSVTEAFF. The chain links TRBV28 to TRBJ1-1; D gene uncertain. Trimming shortened V by 5 bases and J by 4 bases, and 20 bases separated the two germline ends. The CDR3 runs 16 residues. The germline gives CDR1 MDHEN, CDR2 SYDVKM.

This chain joins TRBV9 and TRBJ2-5, with D uncertain. This CDR3 spans 17 amino acids. Germline CDR1 SGDLS, CDR2 YYNGEE. Trimming stripped 3 bases from V and 0 bases from J, with 18 bases between. The CDR3 here is CASSGALGAPYQETQYF. The CDR3 DNA sequence: TGTGCCAGCAGCGGGGCTCTAGGCGCGCCGTACCAAGAGACCCAGTACTTC.

Ten or more counts support this clonotype. V usage is TRBV18 and J usage is TRBJ1-1; no clear D. There are 12 residues in the CDR3. Trimming removed 3 bases at V and 7 bases at J, with 9 bases between. Germline V gives CDR1 KGHSH, CDR2 LQKENI. Here the CDR3 DNA reads TGTGCCAGCTCACCCTTGGGGTTTGAAGCTTTCTTT. Translation gives CASSPLGFEAFF.

This clonotype was seen once. The V gene is TRBV2, the J gene TRBJ2-3; 8 nucleotides match TRBD1. The CDR3 loop spans 15 amino acids. Germline assignment: CDR1 SNHLY and CDR2 FYNNEI. With V trimmed by 6 bases and J by 2 bases, 7 bases remained unmatched. The CDR3 loop reads CASSGQGPHTDTQYF. CDR3 bases: TGTGCCAGCAGCGGACAGGGCCCGCACACAGATACGCAGTATTTT.

This chain uses TRBV29-1 with TRBJ1-5; 7 positions match TRBD1. Germline-derived CDR1 and CDR2 are SQVTM and ANQGSEA. V gave up 4 bases and J gave up 4 bases; unmatched junction bases: 4. The CDR3 spans 13 residues. The CDR3 nucleotides are TGCAGCGTTGCGACAGGGTGGAATCAGCCCCAGCATTTT. Protein sequence: CSVATGWNQPQHF.

For this clonotype: A clone one base away is much larger, so this may be a read error. The V gene is TRBV6-2 or TRBV6-3, the J gene TRBJ2-1; D is ambiguous. The CDR3 length is 13 residues. CDR1 and CDR2 from the germline V gene are MNHEY and SVGEGT. As DNA, the CDR3 is TGTGCCGGCAGACACCGCACGAGGAATGAGCAGTTCTTC. This encodes CAGRHRTRNEQFF.

Remarks on this clonotype: Because the CDR3's place on the DNA is in doubt, the DNA is left out and the CDR3 is given as listed by TCRdb. The rearrangement uses TRBV11-2 and TRBJ2-7; TRBD2, the D gene given by the table, was not confirmed from the DNA. The germline CDR1 and CDR2 sequences are SGHAT and FQNNGV. With termini counted, the CDR3 has 21 amino acids. The CDR3 protein is CASSFYICSASEEDYHSEQYF.

This clonotype has a handful of counts. The genes are TRBV11-2 and TRBJ1-2, with 7 positions matching TRBD1. The junction had 5 bases not matched to a gene; V was cut back by 0 bases and J by 4 bases. Germline CDR1 reads SGHAT; CDR2 reads FQNNGV. There are 15 residues in the CDR3. The CDR3, as DNA: TGTGCCAGCAGCTTAGACCCCGGGACAGCCTATGGCTACACCTTC. This sequence encodes CASSLDPGTAYGYTF.

This clonotype was seen a few times. The rearrangement links TRBV4-1 to TRBJ2-5, with D possibly TRBD2 on 6 matching bases. Trimming stripped 0 bases from V and 4 bases from J, with 18 bases between. Germline CDR1 and CDR2: MGHRA and YSYEKL. The CDR3 extends over 17 amino acids. Here the CDR3 DNA reads TGCGCCAGCAGCCAAGATGGGGGGTCCCGAGTCGGAGAGACCCAGTACTTC. Amino acid sequence: CASSQDGGSRVGETQYF.

V is TRBV2 and J is TRBJ2-5; D may be TRBD2 (5 bases). CDR3 length: 17 amino acids. Per the germline V gene, CDR1 is SNHLY and CDR2 is FYNNEI. V was clipped by 5 bases and J by 3 bases, with 22 bases between them. CDR3 coding DNA: TGTGCCAGCAGTTCCCCCGGAATTTCGGGATCAAAAGAGACCCAGTACTTC. Translation: CASSSPGISGSKETQYF.

This chain uses TRBV30 with TRBJ2-3, with D unclear. In germline, CDR1 is GTSNPN, CDR2 SVGIG (reference sequence). This CDR3 comprises 17 residues. The germline V and J ends were trimmed by 5 bases and 0 bases, with 21 bases remaining between them. The CDR3 reads CAWHPLPRATSTDTQYF. CDR3 nucleotides: TGTGCCTGGCACCCCCTCCCCCGGGCCACTAGCACAGATACGCAGTATTTT.

This clonotype was counted only a few times. The chain links TRBV9 to TRBJ1-1; the match to TRBD1 covers 8 bases. The CDR3 has 15 residues. Germline V lookup: CDR1 SGDLS, CDR2 YYNGEE. V shed 4 bases and J 1 base; nucleotides not matched to a gene: 6. In DNA, the CDR3 is TGTGCCAGCAGCACTGGCGGGACAGGGAACACTGAAGCTTTCTTT. Its translation: CASSTGGTGNTEAFF.

This clonotype was seen only a few times. The rearrangement joins TRBV28 to TRBJ2-7, with 7 bases that match TRBD2. The V gene's germline CDR1 is MDHEN and CDR2 SYDVKM. Trimming removed 11 bases from V and 3 bases from J; junction bases left unmatched: 22. The CDR3 extends over 17 amino acids. The CDR3 DNA follows: TGTGCCCGGATATACGGGAAGACCCCGACGGGGGGCTACGAGCAGTACTTC. Translation gives CARIYGKTPTGGYEQYF.

This clonotype has more than one count but fewer than ten. The chain employs TRBV28 and TRBJ2-5; perhaps TRBD1 as D (6 bases). CDR3 length: 15 amino acids. The V gene's germline CDR1 is MDHEN and CDR2 SYDVKM. Deletions cut 6 bases from V and 5 bases from J, with 19 bases between. In nucleotides, the CDR3 is TGTGCCAGCAGACCAGGGGCTGATAGCACCGAGACCCAGTACTTC. It translates to CASRPGADSTETQYF.

The genes are TRBV29-1 and TRBJ2-1; 10 nucleotides align to TRBD2. From germline, CDR1 is SQVTM and CDR2 ANQGSEA. V trimming: 0 bases; J trimming: 0 bases; junction bases outside the gene matches: 8. The CDR3 is made up of 18 amino acids. The CDR3 spells CSVEDPLAGGSSYNEQFF. Written as DNA, the CDR3 is TGCAGCGTTGAAGATCCCTTAGCGGGAGGTAGCTCCTACAATGAGCAGTTCTTC.

This clonotype turned up a few times. V usage is TRBV2 and J usage is TRBJ1-4; D is ambiguous. CDR3 length: 15 residues. Trimming pared 6 bases from V and 0 bases from J, leaving 11 bases between. In germline, CDR1 is SNHLY, CDR2 FYNNEI. DNA of the CDR3: TGTGCCAGCAGGTCTAGCTGGGCAACTAATGAAAAACTGTTTTTT. Its protein product is CASRSSWATNEKLFF.

This clonotype was counted only a few times. The chain links TRBV28 to TRBJ1-5; D ambiguous. Germline V lookup: CDR1 MDHEN, CDR2 SYDVKM. This CDR3 has 13 residues. V was trimmed by 5 bases and J by 5 bases, leaving 10 bases between them. CDR3 nucleotides: TGTGCCAGCAGTCGGGCAGCCGATCAGCCCCAGCATTTT. It encodes CASSRAADQPQHF. Full variable domain (missing parts from reference TRBV28 and TRBJ1-5): DVKVTQSSRYLVKRTGEKVFLECVQDMDHENMFWYRQDPGLGLRLIYFSYDVKMKEKGDIPEGYSVSREKKERFSLILESASTNQTSMYLCASSRAADQPQHFGDGTRLSIL.